The rows below give T cell receptor beta chains drawn from one sample of a study of cytomegalovirus exposure and HLA in healthy donors. The protocol was immunoSEQ multiplex PCR, while the TCRdb copy is restricted to in-frame clones and leaves out a portion. The table lists tens of thousands of clones, around four fifths of them singletons. Sequencing was carried out using PBMCs. Receptors were obtained from a man in his thirties or forties in good health and CMV-seronegative. The CDR3 runs from the conserved cysteine through the conserved F or W. The D gene is left open where the match is weak. For some rows the clone size is stated as once, few or many, or as a class when expanded; others skip it.

j_gene	abundance	d_gene	v_gene	CDR3nt	CDR3aa
TRBJ2-3	.	.	TRBV9	TGTGCCAGCAGCACCGGACTCAGTACAGATACGCAGTATTTT	CASSTGLSTDTQYF
TRBJ2-1	.	TRBD2	TRBV9	TGTGCCAGCAGCGCAACTCCCGGGGGGTCACGCAATGAGCAGTTCTTC	CASSATPGGSRNEQFF
TRBJ1-3	once	.	TRBV4-2	TGTGCCAGCAGCCAAGCCTTCCAGGTCTCTGGAAACACCATATATTTT	CASSQAFQVSGNTIYF
TRBJ1-1	.	.	TRBV5-1	TGCGCCACGGCGCCGGGGGGCAGTAACACTGAAGCTTTCTTT	CATAPGGSNTEAFF
TRBJ2-3	once	TRBD1	TRBV2	TGTGCCAGCAGTCAGACAGGGGCCTACACAGATACGCAGTATTTT	CASSQTGAYTDTQYF
TRBJ1-1	few	TRBD1	TRBV27	TGTGCCAGCAGTTTACGTCCAGGGGGGAACACTGAAGCTTTCTTT	CASSLRPGGNTEAFF
TRBJ1-2	.	.	TRBV21-1	TGTGCCAGCAGCAAAGCGCGCATTCTAACCTATGGCTACACCTTC	CASSKARILTYGYTF
TRBJ2-7	.	.	TRBV6-6	TGTGCCAGCAAGGGCAGGGGACGGTACGAGCAGTACTTC	CASKGRGRYEQYF
TRBJ2-1	many	.	TRBV6-1	TGTGCCAGCAGTGAGTCTCTAGCGACTAATGAGCAGTTCTTC	CASSESLATNEQFF
TRBJ2-2	.	TRBD1	TRBV19	TGTGCCAGTAGTATGGCGACAGGGTTGTTTGCCGGGGAGCTGTTTTTT	CASSMATGLFAGELFF
TRBJ1-1	.	TRBD1	TRBV7-8	TGTGCCAGCAGTCGAACAGGGGGCAGGGCTGAAGCTTTCTTT	CASSRTGGRAEAFF